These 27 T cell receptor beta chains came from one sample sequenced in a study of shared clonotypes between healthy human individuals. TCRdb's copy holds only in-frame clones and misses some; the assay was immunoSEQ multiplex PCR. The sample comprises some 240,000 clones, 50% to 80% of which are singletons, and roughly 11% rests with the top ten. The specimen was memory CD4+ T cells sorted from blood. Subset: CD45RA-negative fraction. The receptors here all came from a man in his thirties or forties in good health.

The CDR3 sequence: CASSSWGARTGELFF. DNA of the CDR3: TGTGCCAGCAGCTCGTGGGGGGCTCGGACCGGGGAGCTGTTTTTT. V gene TRBV7-2 combines with J gene TRBJ2-2; D tentatively fits TRBD1 or TRBD2 (6 bases each). Germline CDR1 is SGHTA and CDR2 is FQGNSA. V was trimmed by 4 bases and J by 5 bases, leaving 14 bases between them. The CDR3 consists of 15 residues.

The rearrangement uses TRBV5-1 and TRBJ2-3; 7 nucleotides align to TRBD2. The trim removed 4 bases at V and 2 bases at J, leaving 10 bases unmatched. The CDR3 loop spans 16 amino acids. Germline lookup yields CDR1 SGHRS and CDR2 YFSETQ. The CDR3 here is CASSQQPGGDTDTQYF. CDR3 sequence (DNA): TGCGCCAGCAGCCAACAACCGGGAGGAGACACAGATACGCAGTATTTT.

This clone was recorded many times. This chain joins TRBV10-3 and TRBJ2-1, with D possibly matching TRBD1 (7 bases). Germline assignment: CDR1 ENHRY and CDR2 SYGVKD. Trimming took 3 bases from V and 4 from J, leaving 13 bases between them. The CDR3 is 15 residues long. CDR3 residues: CAISDGGGVYNEQFF. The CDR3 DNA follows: TGTGCCATCAGTGATGGAGGGGGCGTATACAATGAGCAGTTCTTC.

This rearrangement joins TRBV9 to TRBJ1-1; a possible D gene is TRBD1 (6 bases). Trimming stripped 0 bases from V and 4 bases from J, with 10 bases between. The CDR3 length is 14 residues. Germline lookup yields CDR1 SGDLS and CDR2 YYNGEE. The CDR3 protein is CASSVVGTSTEAFF. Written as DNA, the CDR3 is TGTGCCAGCAGCGTAGTAGGGACAAGCACTGAAGCTTTCTTT. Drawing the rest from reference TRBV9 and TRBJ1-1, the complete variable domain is DSGVTQTPKHLITATGQRVTLRCSPRSGDLSVYWYQQSLDQGLQFLIQYYNGEERAKGNILERFSAQQFPDLHSELNLSSLELGDSALYFCASSVVGTSTEAFFGQGTRLTVV.

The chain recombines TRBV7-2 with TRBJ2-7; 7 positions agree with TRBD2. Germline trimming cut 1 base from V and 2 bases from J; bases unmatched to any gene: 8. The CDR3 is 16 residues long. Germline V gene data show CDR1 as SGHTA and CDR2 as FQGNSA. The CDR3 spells CASSLDGGSLPYEQYF. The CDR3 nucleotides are TGTGCCAGCAGCTTAGACGGGGGGAGTCTCCCCTACGAGCAGTACTTC.

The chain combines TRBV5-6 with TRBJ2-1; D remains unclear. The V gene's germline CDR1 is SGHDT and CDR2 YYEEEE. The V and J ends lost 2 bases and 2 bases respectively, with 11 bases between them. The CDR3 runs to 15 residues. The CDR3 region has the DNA TGTGCCAGCAGCTTTGACTGGACGACCTACAATGAGCAGTTCTTC. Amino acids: CASSFDWTTYNEQFF. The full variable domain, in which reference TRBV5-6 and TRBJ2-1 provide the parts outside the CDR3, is DAGVTQSPTHLIKTRGQQVTLRCSPKSGHDTVSWYQQALGQGPQFIFQYYEEEERQRGNFPDRFSGHQFPNYSSELNVNALLLGDSALYLCASSFDWTTYNEQFFGPGTRLTVL.

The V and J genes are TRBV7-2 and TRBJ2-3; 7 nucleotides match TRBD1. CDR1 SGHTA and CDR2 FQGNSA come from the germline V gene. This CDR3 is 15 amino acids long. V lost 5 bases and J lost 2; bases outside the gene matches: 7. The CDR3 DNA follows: TGTGCCAGCAGCACCAGGGGACAGTACACAGATACGCAGTATTTT. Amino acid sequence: CASSTRGQYTDTQYF.

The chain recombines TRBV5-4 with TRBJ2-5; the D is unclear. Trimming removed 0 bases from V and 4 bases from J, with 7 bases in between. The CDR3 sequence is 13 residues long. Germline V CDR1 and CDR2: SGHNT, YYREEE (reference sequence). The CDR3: CASSLAWGETQYF. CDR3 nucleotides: TGTGCCAGCAGCTTGGCTTGGGGAGAGACCCAGTACTTC.

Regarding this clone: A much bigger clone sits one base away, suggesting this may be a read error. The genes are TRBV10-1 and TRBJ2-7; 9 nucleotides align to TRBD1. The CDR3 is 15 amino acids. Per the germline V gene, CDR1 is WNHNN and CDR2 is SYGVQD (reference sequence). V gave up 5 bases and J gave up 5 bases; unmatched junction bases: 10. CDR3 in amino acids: CASSHFDRGAHEQYF. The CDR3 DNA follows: TGCGCCAGCAGTCACTTCGACAGGGGGGCTCACGAGCAGTACTTC.

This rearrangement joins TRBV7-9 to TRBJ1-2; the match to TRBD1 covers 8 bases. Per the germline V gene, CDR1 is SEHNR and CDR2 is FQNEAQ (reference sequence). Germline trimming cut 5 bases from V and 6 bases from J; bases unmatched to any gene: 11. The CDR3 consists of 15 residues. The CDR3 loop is CASSPTRQGRNGYTF. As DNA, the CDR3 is TGTGCCAGCAGCCCGACCAGACAGGGGAGGAATGGCTACACCTTC.

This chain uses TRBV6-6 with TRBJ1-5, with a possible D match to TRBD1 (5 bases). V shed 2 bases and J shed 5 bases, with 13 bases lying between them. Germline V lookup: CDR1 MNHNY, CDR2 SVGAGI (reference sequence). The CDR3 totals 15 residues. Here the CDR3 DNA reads TGTGCCAGCAGTTACGATGGCAGGGCCCATCAGCCCCAGCATTTT. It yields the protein CASSYDGRAHQPQHF.

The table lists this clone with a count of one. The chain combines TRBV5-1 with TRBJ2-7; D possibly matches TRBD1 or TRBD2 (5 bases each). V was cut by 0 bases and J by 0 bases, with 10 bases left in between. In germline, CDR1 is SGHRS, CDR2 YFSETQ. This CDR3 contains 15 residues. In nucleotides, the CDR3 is TGCGCCAGCAGCTTGGGGCCGGGGACCTCCTACGAGCAGTACTTC. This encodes CASSLGPGTSYEQYF. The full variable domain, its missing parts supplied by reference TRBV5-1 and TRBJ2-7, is KAGVTQTPRYLIKTRGQQVTLSCSPISGHRSVSWYQQTPGQGLQFLFEYFSETQRNKGNFPGRFSGRQFSNSRSEMNVSTLELGDSALYLCASSLGPGTSYEQYFGPGTRLTVT.

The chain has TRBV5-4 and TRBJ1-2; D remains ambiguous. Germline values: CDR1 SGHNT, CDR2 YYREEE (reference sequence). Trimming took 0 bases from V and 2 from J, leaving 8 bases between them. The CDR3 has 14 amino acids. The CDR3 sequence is CASSLVGTNYGYTF. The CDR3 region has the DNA TGTGCCAGCAGCTTGGTCGGCACCAACTATGGCTACACCTTC.

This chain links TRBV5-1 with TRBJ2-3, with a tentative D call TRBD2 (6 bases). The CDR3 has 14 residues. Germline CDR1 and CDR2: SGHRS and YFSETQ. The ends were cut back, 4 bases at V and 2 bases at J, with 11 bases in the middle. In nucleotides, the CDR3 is TGCGCCAGCAGCAGGGCGGGAATCACAGATACGCAGTATTTT. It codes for CASSRAGITDTQYF.

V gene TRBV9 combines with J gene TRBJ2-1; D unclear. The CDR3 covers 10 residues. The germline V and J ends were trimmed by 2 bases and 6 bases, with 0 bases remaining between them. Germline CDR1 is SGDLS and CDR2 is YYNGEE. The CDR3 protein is CASSVNEQFF. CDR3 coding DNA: TGTGCCAGCAGCGTCAATGAGCAGTTCTTC.

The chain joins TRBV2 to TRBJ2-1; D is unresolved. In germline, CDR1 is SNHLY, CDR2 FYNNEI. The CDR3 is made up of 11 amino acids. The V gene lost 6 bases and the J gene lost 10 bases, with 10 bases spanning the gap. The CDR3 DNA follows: TGTGCCAGCAGGGGGATGGGGGAGCAGTTCTTC. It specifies CASRGMGEQFF.

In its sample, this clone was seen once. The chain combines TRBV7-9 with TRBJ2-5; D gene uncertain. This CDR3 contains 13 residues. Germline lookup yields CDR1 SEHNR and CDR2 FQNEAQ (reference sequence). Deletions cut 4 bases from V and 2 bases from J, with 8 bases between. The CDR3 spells CASSSMGQETQYF. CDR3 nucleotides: TGTGCCAGCAGCTCCATGGGACAAGAGACCCAGTACTTC.

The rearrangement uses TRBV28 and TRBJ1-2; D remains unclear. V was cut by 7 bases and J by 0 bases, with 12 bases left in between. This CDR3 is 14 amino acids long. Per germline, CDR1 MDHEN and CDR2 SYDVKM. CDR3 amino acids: CASTVASPNYGYTF. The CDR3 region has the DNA TGTGCCAGCACCGTCGCCAGTCCTAACTATGGCTACACCTTC.

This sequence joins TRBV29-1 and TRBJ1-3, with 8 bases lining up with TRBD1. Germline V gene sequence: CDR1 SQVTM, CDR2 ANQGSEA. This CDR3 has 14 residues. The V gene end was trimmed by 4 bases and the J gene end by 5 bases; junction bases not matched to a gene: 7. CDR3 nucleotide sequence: TGCAGCGTTGGCCTGGGACAGGCGCGAAACACCATATATTTT. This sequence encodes CSVGLGQARNTIYF. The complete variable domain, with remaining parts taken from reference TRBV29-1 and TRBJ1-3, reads SAVISQKPSRDICQRGTSLTIQCQVDSQVTMMFWYRQQPGQSLTLIATANQGSEATYESGFVIDKFPISRPNLTFSTLTVSNMSPEDSSIYLCSVGLGQARNTIYFGEGSWLTVV.

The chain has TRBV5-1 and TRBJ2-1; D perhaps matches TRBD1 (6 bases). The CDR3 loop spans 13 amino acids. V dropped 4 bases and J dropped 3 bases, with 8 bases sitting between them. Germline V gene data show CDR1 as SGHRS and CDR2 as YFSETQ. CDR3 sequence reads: CASSPGVYNEQFF. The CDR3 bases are TGCGCCAGCAGCCCAGGGGTCTACAATGAGCAGTTCTTC.

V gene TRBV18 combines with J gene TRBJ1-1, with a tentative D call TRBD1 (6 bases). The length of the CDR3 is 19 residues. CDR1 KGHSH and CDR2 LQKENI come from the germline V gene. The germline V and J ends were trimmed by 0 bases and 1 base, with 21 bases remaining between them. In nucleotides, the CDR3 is TGTGCCAGCTCACCACCTCCCTCCCCGGGGAGGGGGTGGAACACTGAAGCTTTCTTT. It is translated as CASSPPPSPGRGWNTEAFF.

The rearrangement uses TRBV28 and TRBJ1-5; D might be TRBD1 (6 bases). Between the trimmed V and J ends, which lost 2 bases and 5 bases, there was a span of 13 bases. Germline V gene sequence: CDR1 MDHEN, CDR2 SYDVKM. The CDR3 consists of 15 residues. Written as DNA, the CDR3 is TGTGCCAGCAGTTTACGGGGGGCTGGTGATCAGCCCCAGCATTTT. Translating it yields CASSLRGAGDQPQHF. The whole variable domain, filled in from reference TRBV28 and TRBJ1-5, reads DVKVTQSSRYLVKRTGEKVFLECVQDMDHENMFWYRQDPGLGLRLIYFSYDVKMKEKGDIPEGYSVSREKKERFSLILESASTNQTSMYLCASSLRGAGDQPQHFGDGTRLSIL.

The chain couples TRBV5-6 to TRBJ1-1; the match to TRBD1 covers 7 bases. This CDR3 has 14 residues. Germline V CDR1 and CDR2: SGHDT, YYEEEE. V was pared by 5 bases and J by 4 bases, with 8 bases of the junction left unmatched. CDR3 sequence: CASSLDRLSTEAFF. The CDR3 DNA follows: TGTGCCAGCAGTCTGGACAGGCTCAGCACTGAAGCTTTCTTT.

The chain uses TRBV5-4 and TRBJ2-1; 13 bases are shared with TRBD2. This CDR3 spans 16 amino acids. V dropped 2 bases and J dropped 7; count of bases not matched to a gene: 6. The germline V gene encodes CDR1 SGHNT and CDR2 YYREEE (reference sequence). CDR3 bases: TGTGCCAGCAGCTTCCAGGGACTAGCGGGACTGAATGAGCAGTTCTTC. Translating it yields CASSFQGLAGLNEQFF.

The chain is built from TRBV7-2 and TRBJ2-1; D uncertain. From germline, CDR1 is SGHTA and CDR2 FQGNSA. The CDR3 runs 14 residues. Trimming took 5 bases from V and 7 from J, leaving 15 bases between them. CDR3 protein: CASSNRMSANEQFF. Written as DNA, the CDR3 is TGTGCCAGCAGCAATCGAATGTCAGCAAATGAGCAGTTCTTC.

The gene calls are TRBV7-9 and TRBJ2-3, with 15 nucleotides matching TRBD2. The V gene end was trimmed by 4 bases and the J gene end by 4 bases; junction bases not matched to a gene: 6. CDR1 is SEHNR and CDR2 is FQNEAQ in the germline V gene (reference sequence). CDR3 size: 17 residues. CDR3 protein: CASSSGLAGGLADTQYF. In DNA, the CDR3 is TGTGCCAGCAGCTCCGGACTAGCGGGAGGGCTTGCAGATACGCAGTATTTT.

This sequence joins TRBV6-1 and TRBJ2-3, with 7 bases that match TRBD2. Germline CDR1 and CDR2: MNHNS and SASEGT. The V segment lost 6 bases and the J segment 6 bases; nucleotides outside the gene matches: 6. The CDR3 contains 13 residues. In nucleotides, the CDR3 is TGTGCCAGCAGACTGGGCGGGAGCGATACGCAGTATTTT. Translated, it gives CASRLGGSDTQYF.